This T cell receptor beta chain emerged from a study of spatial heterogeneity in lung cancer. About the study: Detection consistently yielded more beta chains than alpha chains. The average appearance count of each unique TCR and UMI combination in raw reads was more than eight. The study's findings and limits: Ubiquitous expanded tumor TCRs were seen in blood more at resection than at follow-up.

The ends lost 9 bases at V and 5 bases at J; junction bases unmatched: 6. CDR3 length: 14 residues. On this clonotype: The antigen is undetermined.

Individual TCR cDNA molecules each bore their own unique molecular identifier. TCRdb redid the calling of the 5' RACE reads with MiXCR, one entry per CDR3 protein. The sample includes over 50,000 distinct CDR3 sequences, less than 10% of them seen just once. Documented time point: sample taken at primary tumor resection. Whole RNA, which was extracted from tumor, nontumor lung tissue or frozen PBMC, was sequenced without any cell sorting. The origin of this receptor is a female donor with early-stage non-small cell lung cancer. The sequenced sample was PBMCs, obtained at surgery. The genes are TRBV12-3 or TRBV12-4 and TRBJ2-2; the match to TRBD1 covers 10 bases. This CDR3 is CASRQGASTGELFF. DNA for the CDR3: TGTGCCAGTAGACAGGGGGCGAGTACCGGGGAGCTGTTTTTT.